The following is a T cell receptor beta chain sequence with its context. V was clipped by 5 bases and J by 8 bases, with 9 bases between them. This CDR3 spans 11 amino acids. Germline assignment: CDR1 SGHNT and CDR2 YENEEA. The sample originates from a study of blood T cell repertoires in COVID-19. Measured with immunoSEQ multiplex PCR; TCRdb has only the in-frame clones, and not every one. The top ten hold roughly 0.95% of the sample, which has fewer than 250,000 clones, about 90% seen once. Those enrolled, adults aged about 18 to 89 years, came from fewer than 25 US areas. This chain links TRBV11-3 with TRBJ1-2; D gene unclear. The sequence derives from a man aged 50 or older who had been exposed to COVID-19. Sequencing input: PBMCs or T cells enriched from blood (not recorded which). This CDR3 is CASSAHAGYTF. CDR3 sequence (DNA): TGTGCCAGCAGCGCCCACGCGGGCTACACCTTC.